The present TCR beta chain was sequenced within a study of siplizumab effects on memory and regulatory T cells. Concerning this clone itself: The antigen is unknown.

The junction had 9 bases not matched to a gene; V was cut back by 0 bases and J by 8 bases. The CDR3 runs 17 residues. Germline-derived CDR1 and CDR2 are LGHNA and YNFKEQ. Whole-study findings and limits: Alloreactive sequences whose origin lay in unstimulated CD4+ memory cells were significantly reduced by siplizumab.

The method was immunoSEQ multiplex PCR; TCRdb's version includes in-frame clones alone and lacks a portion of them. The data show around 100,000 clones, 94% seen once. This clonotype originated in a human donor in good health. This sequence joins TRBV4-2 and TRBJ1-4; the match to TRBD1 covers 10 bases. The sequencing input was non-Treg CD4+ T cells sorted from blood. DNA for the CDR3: TGTGCCAGCAGCCAAGAAGGACAGGGGGTTACGGGAGAAAAACTGTTTTTT. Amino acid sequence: CASSQEGQGVTGEKLFF.